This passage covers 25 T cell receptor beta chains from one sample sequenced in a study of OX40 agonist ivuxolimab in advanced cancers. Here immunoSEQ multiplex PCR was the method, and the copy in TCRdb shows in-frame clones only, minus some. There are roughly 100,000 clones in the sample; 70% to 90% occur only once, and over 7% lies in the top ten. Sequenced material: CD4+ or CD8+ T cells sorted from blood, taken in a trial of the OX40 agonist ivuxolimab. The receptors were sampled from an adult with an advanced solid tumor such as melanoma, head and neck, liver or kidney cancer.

The CDR3 DNA sequence: TGTGCCTGGACAGGATCGAGACAGGGGAATTATTATGGCTACACCTTC. Translated: CAWTGSRQGNYYGYTF. The V gene is TRBV30, the J gene TRBJ1-2; 8 nucleotides align to TRBD1. V was clipped by 4 bases and J by 5 bases; unmatched bases: 15. This CDR3 has 16 amino acids. The germline CDR1 and CDR2 sequences are GTSNPN and SVGIG (reference sequence).

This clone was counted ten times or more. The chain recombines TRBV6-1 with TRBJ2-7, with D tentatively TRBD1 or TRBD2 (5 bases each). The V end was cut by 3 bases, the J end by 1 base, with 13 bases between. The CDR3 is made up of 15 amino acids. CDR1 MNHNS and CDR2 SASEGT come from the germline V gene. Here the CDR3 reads CASSEGTTISYEQYF. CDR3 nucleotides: TGTGCCAGCAGTGAGGGGACGACAATTTCCTACGAGCAGTACTTC.

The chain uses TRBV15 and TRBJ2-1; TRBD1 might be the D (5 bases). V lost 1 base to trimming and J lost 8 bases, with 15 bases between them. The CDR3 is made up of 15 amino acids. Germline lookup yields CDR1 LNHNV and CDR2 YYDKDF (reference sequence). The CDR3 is CATSRGLGVADEQFF. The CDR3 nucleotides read TGTGCCACCAGCAGAGGGCTAGGGGTGGCTGATGAGCAGTTCTTC.

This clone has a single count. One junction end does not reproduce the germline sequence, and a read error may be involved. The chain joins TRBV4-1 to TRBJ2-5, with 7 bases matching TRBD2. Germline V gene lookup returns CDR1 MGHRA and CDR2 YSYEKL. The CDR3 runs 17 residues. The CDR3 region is CASSHLGAGVMEETQYF. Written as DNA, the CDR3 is TGCGCCAGCAGCCATCTGGGCGCGGGGGTAATGGAAGAAACCCAGTACTTC.

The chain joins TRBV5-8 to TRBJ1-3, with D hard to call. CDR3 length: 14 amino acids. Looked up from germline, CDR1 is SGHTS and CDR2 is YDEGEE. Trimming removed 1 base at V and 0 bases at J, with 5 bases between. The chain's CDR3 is CASSLLLSGNTIYF. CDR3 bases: TGTGCCAGCAGCTTGCTACTCTCTGGAAACACCATATATTTT.

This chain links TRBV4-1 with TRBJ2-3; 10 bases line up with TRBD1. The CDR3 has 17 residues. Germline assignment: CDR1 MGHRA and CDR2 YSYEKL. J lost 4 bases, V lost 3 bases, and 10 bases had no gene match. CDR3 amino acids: CASSHKPGQGWSDTQYF. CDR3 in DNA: TGCGCCAGCAGCCACAAACCGGGACAGGGGTGGTCAGATACGCAGTATTTT.

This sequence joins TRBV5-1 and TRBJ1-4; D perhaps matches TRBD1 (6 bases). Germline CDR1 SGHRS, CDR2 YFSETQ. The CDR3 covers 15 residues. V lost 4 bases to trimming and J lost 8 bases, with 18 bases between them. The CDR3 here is CASSAFGGAGEKLFF. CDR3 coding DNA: TGCGCCAGCAGCGCGTTCGGGGGCGCTGGAGAAAAACTGTTTTTT.

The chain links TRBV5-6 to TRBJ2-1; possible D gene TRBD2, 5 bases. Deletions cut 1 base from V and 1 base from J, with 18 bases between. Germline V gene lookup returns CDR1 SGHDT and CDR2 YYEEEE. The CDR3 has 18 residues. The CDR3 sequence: CASSLFAGAPTSYNEQFF. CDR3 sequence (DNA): TGTGCCAGCAGCTTGTTTGCGGGCGCTCCCACTTCCTACAATGAGCAGTTCTTC.

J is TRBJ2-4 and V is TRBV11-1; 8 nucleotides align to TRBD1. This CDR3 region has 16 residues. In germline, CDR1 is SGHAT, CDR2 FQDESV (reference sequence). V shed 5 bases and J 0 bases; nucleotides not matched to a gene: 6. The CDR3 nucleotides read TGTGCCAGCAGCGGGAAGGGACAGGCAGCCAAAAACATTCAGTACTTC. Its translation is CASSGKGQAAKNIQYF.

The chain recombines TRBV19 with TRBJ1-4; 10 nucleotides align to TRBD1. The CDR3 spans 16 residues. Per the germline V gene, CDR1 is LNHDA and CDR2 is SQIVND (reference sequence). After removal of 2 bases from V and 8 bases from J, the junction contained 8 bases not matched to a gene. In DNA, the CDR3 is TGTGCCAGTAGTATAAGTAGCCGGACAGGGGGAGAAAAACTGTTTTTT. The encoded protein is CASSISSRTGGEKLFF.

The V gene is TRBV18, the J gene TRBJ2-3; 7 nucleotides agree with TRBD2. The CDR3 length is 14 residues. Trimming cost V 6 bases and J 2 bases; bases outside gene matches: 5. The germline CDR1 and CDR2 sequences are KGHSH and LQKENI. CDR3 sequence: CASSPAGLTDTQYF. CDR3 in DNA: TGTGCCAGCTCCCCAGCGGGGCTCACAGATACGCAGTATTTT.

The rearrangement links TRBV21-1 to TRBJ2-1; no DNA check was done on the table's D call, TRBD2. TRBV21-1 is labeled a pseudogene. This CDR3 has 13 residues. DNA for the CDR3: TGTGCCAGCAGCCCCGGGAGCTTCAATGAGCAGTTCTTC. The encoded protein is CASSPGSFNEQFF.

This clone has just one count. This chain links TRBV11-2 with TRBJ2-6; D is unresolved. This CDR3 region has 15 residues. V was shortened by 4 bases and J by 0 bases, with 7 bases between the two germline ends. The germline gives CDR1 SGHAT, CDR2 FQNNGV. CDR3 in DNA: TGTGCCAGCAGCTGGACCGTCTCTGGGGCCAACGTCCTGACTTTC. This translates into CASSWTVSGANVLTF. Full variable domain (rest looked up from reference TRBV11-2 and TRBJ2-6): EAGVAQSPRYKIIEKRQSVAFWCNPISGHATLYWYQQILGQGPKLLIQFQNNGVVDDSQLPKDRFSAERLKGVDSTLKIQPAKLEDSAVYLCASSWTVSGANVLTFGAGSRLTVL.

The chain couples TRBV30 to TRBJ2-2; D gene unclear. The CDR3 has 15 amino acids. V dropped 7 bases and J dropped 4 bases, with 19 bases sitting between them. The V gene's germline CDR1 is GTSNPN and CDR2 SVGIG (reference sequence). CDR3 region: CASPQRSASTGELFF. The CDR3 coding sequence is TGTGCCTCCCCACAAAGGTCAGCGAGCACCGGGGAGCTGTTTTTT.

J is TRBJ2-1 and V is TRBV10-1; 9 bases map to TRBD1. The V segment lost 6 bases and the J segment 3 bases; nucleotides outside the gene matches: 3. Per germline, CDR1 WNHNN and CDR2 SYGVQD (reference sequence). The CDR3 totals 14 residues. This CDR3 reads CASSLTGGYNEQFF. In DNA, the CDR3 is TGCGCCAGCAGCTTGACAGGGGGCTACAATGAGCAGTTCTTC.

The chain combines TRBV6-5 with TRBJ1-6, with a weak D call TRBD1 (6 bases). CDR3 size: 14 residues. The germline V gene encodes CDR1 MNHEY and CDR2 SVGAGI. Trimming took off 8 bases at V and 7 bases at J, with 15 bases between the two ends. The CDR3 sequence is CASAYGGANSPLHF. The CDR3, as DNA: TGTGCCAGCGCCTACGGGGGGGCAAATTCACCCCTCCACTTT.

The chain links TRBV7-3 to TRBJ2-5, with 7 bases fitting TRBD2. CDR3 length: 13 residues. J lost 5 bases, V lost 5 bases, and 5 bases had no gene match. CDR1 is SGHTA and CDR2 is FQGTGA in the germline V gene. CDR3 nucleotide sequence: TGTGCCAGCAGCAGTACTAGCGCGGAGACCCAGTACTTC. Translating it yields CASSSTSAETQYF.

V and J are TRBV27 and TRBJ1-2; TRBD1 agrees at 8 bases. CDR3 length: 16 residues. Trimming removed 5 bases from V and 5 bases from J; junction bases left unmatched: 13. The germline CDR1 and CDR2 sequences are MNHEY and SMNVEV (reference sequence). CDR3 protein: CASSRTGGTPLYGYTF. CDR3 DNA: TGTGCCAGCAGTAGAACAGGGGGAACCCCTCTATATGGCTACACCTTC.

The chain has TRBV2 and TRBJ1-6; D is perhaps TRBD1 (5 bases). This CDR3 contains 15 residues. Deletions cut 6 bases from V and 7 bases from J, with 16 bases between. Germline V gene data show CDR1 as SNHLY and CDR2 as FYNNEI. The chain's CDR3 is CASSDPGPGNSPLHF. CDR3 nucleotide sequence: TGTGCCAGCAGCGATCCGGGACCCGGAAATTCACCCCTCCACTTT.

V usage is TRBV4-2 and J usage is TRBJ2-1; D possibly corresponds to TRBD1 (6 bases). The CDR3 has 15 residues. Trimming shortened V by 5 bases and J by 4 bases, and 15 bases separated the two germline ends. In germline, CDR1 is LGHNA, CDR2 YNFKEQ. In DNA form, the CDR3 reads TGTGCCAGCAGCGCTCAGGGGAACCTTTACAATGAGCAGTTCTTC. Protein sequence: CASSAQGNLYNEQFF.

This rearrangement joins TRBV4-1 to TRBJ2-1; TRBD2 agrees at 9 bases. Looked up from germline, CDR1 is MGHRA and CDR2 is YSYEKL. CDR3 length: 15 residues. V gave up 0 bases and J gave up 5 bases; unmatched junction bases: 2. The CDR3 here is CASSQERLADNEQFF. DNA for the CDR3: TGCGCCAGCAGCCAAGAACGACTAGCGGACAATGAGCAGTTCTTC.

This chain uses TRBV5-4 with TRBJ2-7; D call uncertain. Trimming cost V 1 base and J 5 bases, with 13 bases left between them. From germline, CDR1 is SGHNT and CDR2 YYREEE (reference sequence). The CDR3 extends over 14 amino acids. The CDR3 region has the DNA TGTGCCAGCAGCTTGAGTCTTTCTGGGGACGAGCAGTACTTC. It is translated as CASSLSLSGDEQYF.

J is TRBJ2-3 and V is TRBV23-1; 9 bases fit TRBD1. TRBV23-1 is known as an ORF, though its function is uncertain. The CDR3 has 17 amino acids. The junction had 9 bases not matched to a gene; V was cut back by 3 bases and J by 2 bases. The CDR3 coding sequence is TGCGCCAGCAGTCACACACTGGGACAGGGCGTCACAGATACGCAGTATTTT. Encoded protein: CASSHTLGQGVTDTQYF.

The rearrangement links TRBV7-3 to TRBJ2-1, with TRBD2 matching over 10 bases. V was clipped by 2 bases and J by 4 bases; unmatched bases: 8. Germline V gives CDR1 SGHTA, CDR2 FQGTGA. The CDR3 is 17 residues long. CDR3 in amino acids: CASSLAVAGGLYNEQFF. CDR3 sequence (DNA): TGTGCCAGCAGCTTAGCCGTAGCGGGAGGTTTGTACAATGAGCAGTTCTTC.

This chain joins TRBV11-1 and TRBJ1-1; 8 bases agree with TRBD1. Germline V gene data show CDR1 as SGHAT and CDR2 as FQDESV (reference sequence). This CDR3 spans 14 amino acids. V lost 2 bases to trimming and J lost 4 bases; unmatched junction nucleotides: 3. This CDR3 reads CASSLLTGGTEAFF. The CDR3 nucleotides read TGTGCCAGCAGCTTATTAACAGGGGGCACTGAAGCTTTCTTT.